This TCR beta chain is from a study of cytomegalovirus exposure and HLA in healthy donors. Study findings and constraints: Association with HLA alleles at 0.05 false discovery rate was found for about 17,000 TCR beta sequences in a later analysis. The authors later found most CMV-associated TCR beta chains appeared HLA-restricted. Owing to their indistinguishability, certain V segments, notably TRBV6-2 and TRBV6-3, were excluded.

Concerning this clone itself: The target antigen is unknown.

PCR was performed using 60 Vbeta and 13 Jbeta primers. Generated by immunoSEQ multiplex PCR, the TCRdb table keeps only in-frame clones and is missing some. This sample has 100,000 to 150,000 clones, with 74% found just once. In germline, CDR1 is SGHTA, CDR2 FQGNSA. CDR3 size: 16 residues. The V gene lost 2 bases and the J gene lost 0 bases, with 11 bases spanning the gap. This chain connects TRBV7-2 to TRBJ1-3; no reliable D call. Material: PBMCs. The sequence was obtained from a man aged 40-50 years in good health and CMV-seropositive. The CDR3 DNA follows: TGTGCCAGCAGCTTACGCTTGATGAGCTCTGGAAACACCATATATTTT. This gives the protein CASSLRLMSSGNTIYF.